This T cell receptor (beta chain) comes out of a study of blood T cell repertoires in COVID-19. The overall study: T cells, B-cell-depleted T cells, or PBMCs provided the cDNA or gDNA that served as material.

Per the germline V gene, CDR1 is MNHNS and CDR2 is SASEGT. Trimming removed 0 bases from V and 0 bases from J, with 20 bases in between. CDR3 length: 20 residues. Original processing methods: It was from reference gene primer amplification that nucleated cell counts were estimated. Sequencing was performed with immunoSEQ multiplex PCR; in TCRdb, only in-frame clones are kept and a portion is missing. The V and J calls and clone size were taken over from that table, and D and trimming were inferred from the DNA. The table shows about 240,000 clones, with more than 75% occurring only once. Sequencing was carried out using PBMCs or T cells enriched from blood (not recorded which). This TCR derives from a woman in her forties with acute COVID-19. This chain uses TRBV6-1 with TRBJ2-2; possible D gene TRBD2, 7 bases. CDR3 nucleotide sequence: TGTGCCAGCAGTGAAGCACAAAGGGGGGTAGCGGGTACGAACACCGGGGAGCTGTTTTTT. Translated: CASSEAQRGVAGTNTGELFF.